One and the same sample provided the 30 T cell receptor beta chains below, sequenced in a study of blood T cells in healthy people across ages. Then a second PCR, running roughly 7 to 11 cycles, was carried out with a sample-barcoded 5' primer and a J-beta primer mix. TCRdb fed the 5' RACE reads into MiXCR, producing one record per CDR3 protein. The data show roughly 2 million distinct CDR3 sequences, with around half seen just once and over 2% held by the top ten. The sequenced material came from blood. These receptor sequences come from a woman aged 40 to 50 in good health.

In its sample, this clonotype was seen a few times. J is TRBJ2-1 and V is TRBV20-1, with D unresolved. From germline, CDR1 is DFQATT and CDR2 SNEGSKA (reference sequence). The CDR3 runs to 13 residues. The V end was cut by 2 bases, the J end by 10 bases, with 15 bases between. The CDR3 spells CSARRFGLREQFF. The CDR3 bases are TGCAGTGCTAGACGGTTCGGCCTAAGGGAGCAGTTCTTC.

This clonotype was picked up one time. The CDR3 is CASSVGTGTSGGSSYNEQFF. Written as DNA, the CDR3 is TGTGCCAGTAGTGTAGGGACAGGGACTAGCGGGGGGAGCTCCTACAATGAGCAGTTCTTC. The rearrangement links TRBV19 to TRBJ2-1; 15 bases agree with TRBD2. The CDR3 extends over 20 amino acids. V was clipped by 5 bases and J by 0 bases; unmatched bases: 11. The germline gives CDR1 LNHDA, CDR2 SQIVND (reference sequence).

This chain connects TRBV29-1 to TRBJ1-5; D not resolved. With 6 bases removed from V and 3 bases from J, the gap between germline ends came to 12 bases. Germline assignment: CDR1 SQVTM and CDR2 ANQGSEA. The CDR3 contains 13 residues. The CDR3 region has the DNA TGCAGCGTGACCAACCAACCCAATCAGCCCCAGCATTTT. Its translation is CSVTNQPNQPQHF.

The chain carries TRBV29-1 and TRBJ2-3; perhaps TRBD2 as D (6 bases). In germline, CDR1 is SQVTM, CDR2 ANQGSEA. The CDR3 runs 13 residues. The ends were cut back, 5 bases at V and 2 bases at J, with 11 bases in the middle. CDR3: CSVIRDSTDTQYF. Here the CDR3 DNA reads TGCAGCGTTATCCGGGACTCCACAGATACGCAGTATTTT.

V is TRBV12-3 or TRBV12-4 and J is TRBJ2-1; 7 bases align to TRBD2. J lost 5 bases, V lost 7 bases, and 5 bases had no gene match. The CDR3 spans 13 residues. CDR3 in DNA: TGTGCCAGCACCTCGGGGGGAAACAATGAGCAGTTCTTC. Translation gives CASTSGGNNEQFF.

The table lists this clonotype with a few counts. This rearrangement joins TRBV12-3 or TRBV12-4 to TRBJ2-5; 8 nucleotides match TRBD2. The CDR3 is 15 amino acids. The ends lost 5 bases at V and 4 bases at J; junction bases unmatched: 9. The CDR3 protein is CASSLPHGGGETQYF. DNA of the CDR3: TGTGCCAGCAGTCTCCCCCACGGGGGGGGAGAGACCCAGTACTTC.

The table lists this clonotype with a few counts. The gene calls are TRBV4-2 and TRBJ2-7; 9 positions agree with TRBD2. This CDR3 comprises 16 residues. The trim removed 0 bases at V and 3 bases at J, leaving 6 bases unmatched. Germline-derived CDR1 and CDR2 are LGHNA and YNFKEQ. The chain's CDR3 is CASSQDRRLAVYEQYF. The DNA of the CDR3 is TGTGCCAGCAGCCAAGATCGAAGACTAGCGGTCTACGAGCAGTACTTC.

Only one count was recorded for this clonotype. The chain carries TRBV7-9 and TRBJ1-5; TRBD1 is a possible D gene (5 bases). There are 12 residues in the CDR3. Germline CDR1 reads SEHNR; CDR2 reads FQNEAQ (reference sequence). V was pared by 1 base and J by 10 bases, with 8 bases between. The CDR3, as DNA: TGTGCCAGCAGCTTAGGGGGCACACCCCAGCATTTT. It specifies CASSLGGTPQHF.

CDR3 sequence reads: CASSQEEGGPSEQYF. CDR3 nucleotide sequence: TGCGCCAGCAGCCAAGAAGAGGGGGGCCCCAGCGAGCAGTACTTC. This rearrangement joins TRBV4-1 to TRBJ2-7; D tentatively fits TRBD1 or TRBD2 (6 bases each). Per germline, CDR1 MGHRA and CDR2 YSYEKL. The length of the CDR3 is 15 residues. Trimming cost V 0 bases and J 6 bases, with 15 bases left between them.

This chain's CDR3 is CASSQEGWPGGYGYTF. As DNA, the CDR3 is TGTGCCAGCAGCCAAGAAGGTTGGCCAGGGGGCTATGGCTACACCTTC. The chain joins TRBV4-2 to TRBJ1-2; 7 bases line up with TRBD1. This CDR3 is 16 amino acids long. Germline V gives CDR1 LGHNA, CDR2 YNFKEQ. Trimming removed 0 bases from V and 4 bases from J; junction bases left unmatched: 8.

The chain employs TRBV6-6 and TRBJ1-6; 9 bases line up with TRBD1. Germline V lookup: CDR1 MNHNY, CDR2 SVGAGI (reference sequence). J gave up 4 bases and V 2 bases, and 6 bases lay outside the gene matches. The CDR3 totals 17 residues. CDR3 in DNA: TGTGCCAGCAGTTACCCCTTGGACAGGGGATATAATTCACCCCTCCACTTT. Amino acids: CASSYPLDRGYNSPLHF.

This chain joins TRBV5-6 and TRBJ2-1; a weak D match, TRBD1 (5 bases). From germline, CDR1 is SGHDT and CDR2 YYEEEE. The CDR3 spans 15 residues. Trimming shortened V by 2 bases and J by 7 bases, and 16 bases separated the two germline ends. CDR3 nucleotide sequence: TGTGCCAGCAGCTTAGTTCCGAAGGGGTTAAATGAGCAGTTCTTC. This gives the protein CASSLVPKGLNEQFF.

V and J are TRBV5-1 and TRBJ2-1, with D uncertain. The V gene's germline CDR1 is SGHRS and CDR2 YFSETQ. V was shortened by 4 bases and J by 6 bases, with 17 bases between the two germline ends. The CDR3 runs 15 residues. The CDR3 sequence is CASSPSVLARNEQFF. As DNA, the CDR3 is TGCGCCAGCAGCCCCTCTGTATTAGCACGCAATGAGCAGTTCTTC.

Of note for this clonotype: At one boundary the junction diverges from the germline segment, which might be a read error. The DNA of the CDR3 is TGTGCCAGCAGCTTAGGGAGTAACGATGGCTACACCTTC. This codes for CASSLGSNDGYTF. The chain couples TRBV7-9 to TRBJ1-2; D not certain. Germline V gives CDR1 SEHNR, CDR2 FQNEAQ (reference sequence). The CDR3 loop spans 13 amino acids.

To note about this clonotype: At one end the junction does not follow the germline gene, possibly because of a read error. The rearrangement joins TRBV7-7 to TRBJ2-5; D is perhaps TRBD1 (5 bases). The CDR3 extends over 16 amino acids. Per the germline V gene, CDR1 is SSHAT and CDR2 is FNYEAQ (reference sequence). CDR3 amino acids: CASSPLVGASQETQYF. CDR3 nucleotide sequence: TGTGCTAGCAGCCCCCTTGTTGGGGCGTCGCAAGAGACCCAGTACTTC.

The CDR3 DNA sequence: TGTGCCACCAGCAGGGTGATTGGGGGGAGTCAGCCCCAGCATTTT. Its translation: CATSRVIGGSQPQHF. This chain connects TRBV15 to TRBJ1-5; tentatively, D is TRBD1 (5 bases). The germline CDR1 and CDR2 sequences are LNHNV and YYDKDF (reference sequence). The CDR3 contains 15 residues. Trimming took off 3 bases at V and 6 bases at J, with 15 bases between the two ends.

The chain joins TRBV27 to TRBJ1-2, with 7 bases fitting TRBD1. The ends lost 5 bases at V and 8 bases at J; junction bases unmatched: 5. The CDR3 sequence is 12 residues long. Germline V CDR1 and CDR2: MNHEY, SMNVEV (reference sequence). The CDR3, as DNA: TGTGCCAGCAGTACACACAGGGGAGGCTACACCTTC. Protein: CASSTHRGGYTF.

The chain has TRBV20-1 and TRBJ2-7; weak D call: TRBD1 (5 bases). CDR1 and CDR2 (germline): DFQATT, SNEGSKA (reference sequence). The CDR3 is 13 amino acids. Trimming took 2 bases from V and 2 from J, leaving 10 bases between them. The CDR3 DNA is TGCAGTGCTAGACCTGAGACAGCCTACGAGCAGTACTTC. It codes for CSARPETAYEQYF.

This clonotype was seen a few times. This sequence joins TRBV12-3 or TRBV12-4 and TRBJ1-5, with 12 positions matching TRBD1. The length of the CDR3 is 18 residues. The ends lost 0 bases at V and 11 bases at J; junction bases unmatched: 14. CDR3 nucleotide sequence: TGTGCCAGCAGTTTAGCGAGGGGACAGGGGGCACATAAGCCAGCCCAGCATTTT. Its protein product is CASSLARGQGAHKPAQHF.

The table lists this clonotype with many counts. The chain recombines TRBV7-2 with TRBJ2-3; a weak D match, TRBD2 (6 bases). Germline loops: CDR1 SGHTA, CDR2 FQGNSA. The V end lost 11 bases, the J end lost 4 bases, and 19 bases lay between the germline ends. This CDR3 contains 14 residues. The CDR3: CASSLARGADTQYF. As DNA, the CDR3 is TGTGCCTCCAGCTTAGCGCGGGGCGCAGATACGCAGTATTTT.

The chain combines TRBV7-2 with TRBJ2-3; TRBD2 matches 11 bases. Unmatched junction bases numbered 12, after V lost 7 bases and J lost 0 bases. Germline lookup yields CDR1 SGHTA and CDR2 FQGNSA. This CDR3 has 18 amino acids. Written as DNA, the CDR3 is TGTGCCAGCATCATTTCGGGACTAGCGGCGAAAAGCACAGATACGCAGTATTTT. Translated: CASIISGLAAKSTDTQYF.

This clonotype was found once. This chain links TRBV28 with TRBJ2-4; a possible D gene is TRBD1 (6 bases). The DNA end is more similar to TRBJ2-7, so the J call may be wrong. The CDR3 contains 14 residues. The germline V gene encodes CDR1 MDHEN and CDR2 SYDVKM. The chain's CDR3 is CATTSGAESYEQYF. Written as DNA, the CDR3 is TGTGCCACGACGTCAGGGGCGGAATCCTACGAGCAGTACTTC.

J is TRBJ2-1 and V is TRBV9, with TRBD2 as a possible D gene (7 bases). The DNA end favors TRBJ2-7, so the J call may be wrong. CDR3 length: 15 residues. Germline V gene sequence: CDR1 SGDLS, CDR2 YYNGEE. The CDR3 spells CASSVGGGQYNEQYF. The CDR3 nucleotides read TGTGCCAGCAGCGTAGGGGGGGGGCAATACAATGAGCAGTACTTC.

For this clonotype: At one of its ends the junction is not consistent with the germline gene, which may arise from a read error. The J gene is TRBJ2-1, the V gene TRBV5-6; unclear D gene. This CDR3 is built from 15 residues. The germline CDR1 and CDR2 sequences are SGHDT and YYEEEE. This CDR3 reads CASGLDVTPYNEQFF. For the CDR3, the DNA is TGTGCCAGCGGCTTGGATGTGACCCCCTACAATGAGCAGTTCTTC.

The chain couples TRBV12-5 to TRBJ2-1, with 13 positions matching TRBD2. The germline CDR1 and CDR2 sequences are LGHNT and FRNRAP. Trimming cost V 3 bases and J 5 bases; bases outside gene matches: 7. The CDR3 sequence is 17 residues long. CDR3 sequence: CASGFSTGTSGDNEQFF. CDR3 bases: TGTGCTAGTGGTTTCTCCACCGGGACTAGCGGGGACAATGAGCAGTTCTTC.

The rearrangement links TRBV27 to TRBJ2-7; D not certain. From germline, CDR1 is MNHEY and CDR2 SMNVEV (reference sequence). V shed 5 bases and J shed 2 bases, with 10 bases lying between them. This CDR3 contains 13 residues. The CDR3 spells CASSPTPTYEQYF. CDR3 nucleotides: TGTGCCAGCAGTCCTACACCTACCTACGAGCAGTACTTC.

The chain couples TRBV6-5 to TRBJ2-1; the match to TRBD2 covers 10 bases. This CDR3 spans 14 amino acids. CDR1 is MNHEY, CDR2 SVGAGI, per germline. Losses at the gene ends were 4 bases for V and 8 bases for J; bases not matched to a gene: 5. CDR3 DNA sequence: TGTGCCAGCAGTTTCCCTAGCGGGGGCGATGAGCAGTTCTTC. It is translated as CASSFPSGGDEQFF.

This clonotype has a handful of counts. V gene TRBV20-1 combines with J gene TRBJ2-1, with 8 bases aligning to TRBD2. The CDR3 is made up of 16 amino acids. Germline lookup yields CDR1 DFQATT and CDR2 SNEGSKA (reference sequence). V dropped 3 bases and J dropped 0; count of bases not matched to a gene: 7. The CDR3 DNA reads as TGCAGTGCTAGCGACGAGCGGGGGCCCTCCTACAATGAGCAGTTCTTC. It is translated as CSASDERGPSYNEQFF.

This clonotype was detected only a few times. V gene TRBV11-2 combines with J gene TRBJ2-6; 8 nucleotides match TRBD1. The CDR3 contains 21 residues. V lost 5 bases to trimming and J lost 1 base; unmatched junction nucleotides: 19. Per germline, CDR1 SGHAT and CDR2 FQNNGV. Written as DNA, the CDR3 is TGTGCCAGCAGCCGAGACAGGGGAATTGGGATCTTGAGATCTGGGGCCAACGTCCTGACTTTC. It encodes CASSRDRGIGILRSGANVLTF.

The gene calls are TRBV7-6 and TRBJ1-4; a weak D match, TRBD1 (5 bases). Germline V gene lookup returns CDR1 SGHVS and CDR2 FNYEAQ. V was shortened by 5 bases and J by 8 bases, with 18 bases between the two germline ends. The CDR3 runs 15 residues. The CDR3 nucleotides are TGTGCCAGCAGCCAAGCACCAGGGAGTTGGGAAAAACTGTTTTTT. Translated: CASSQAPGSWEKLFF.